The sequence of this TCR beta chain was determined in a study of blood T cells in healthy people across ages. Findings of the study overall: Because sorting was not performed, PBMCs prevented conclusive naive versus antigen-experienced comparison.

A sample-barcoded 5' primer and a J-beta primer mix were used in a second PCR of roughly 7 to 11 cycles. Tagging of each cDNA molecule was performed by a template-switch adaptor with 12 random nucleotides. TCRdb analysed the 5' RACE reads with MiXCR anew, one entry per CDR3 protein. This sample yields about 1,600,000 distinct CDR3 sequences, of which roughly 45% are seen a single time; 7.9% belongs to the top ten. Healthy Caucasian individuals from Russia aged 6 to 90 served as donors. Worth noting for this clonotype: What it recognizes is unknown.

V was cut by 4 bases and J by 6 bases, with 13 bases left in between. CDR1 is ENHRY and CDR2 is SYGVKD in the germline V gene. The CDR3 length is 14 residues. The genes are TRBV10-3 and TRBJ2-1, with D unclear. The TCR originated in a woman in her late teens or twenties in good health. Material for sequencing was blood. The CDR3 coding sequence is TGTGCCATCAGTGGAGTATTTGAAGGCAATGAGCAGTTCTTC. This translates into CAISGVFEGNEQFF.